Listed below are T cell receptor beta chains from one sample, sequenced in a study of identical twins. TCRdb reprocessed the 5' RACE reads with MiXCR, giving one entry per CDR3 protein. The table lists some 270,000 distinct CDR3 sequences, around 8.8% of them singletons. The same specimen was also included in a second study, on yellow fever vaccine responses in identical twins.

The sample consisted of CD8+ T cells sorted from blood. These TCRs come from a woman under 30 in good health. Both conserved end residues are part of each CDR3. The D gene is left open where the match is weak. Size values are once, few and many counts, or a class for expanded clones, and some rows have none.

D: .; V: TRBV4-1; J: TRBJ2-5; size: few; length: 14; DNA: TGCGCCAGCAGCCAAGAGTTAGCGGAAGAGACCCAGTACTTC; CDR3: CASSQELAEETQYF
D: TRBD1; V: TRBV7-9; J: TRBJ2-3; size: .; length: 16; DNA: TGTGCCAGCAGCTTAGAGGGGACAGGGATCACAGATACGCAGTATTTT; CDR3: CASSLEGTGITDTQYF
D: .; V: TRBV7-9; J: TRBJ2-7; size: .; length: 12; DNA: TGTGCCAGCAGCTTTGGTGCCCGCGAGCAGTACTTC; CDR3: CASSFGAREQYF
D: TRBD2; V: TRBV29-1; J: TRBJ2-2; size: few; length: 15; DNA: TGCAGCGTTGAGAGGGTAGCGGGAGGTCCGGGGGAGCTGTTTTTT; CDR3: CSVERVAGGPGELFF
D: .; V: TRBV20-1; J: TRBJ2-1; size: few; length: 15; DNA: TGCAGTGCTAGAATGGGACACCTAACAGGCGATGAGCAGTTCTTC; CDR3: CSARMGHLTGDEQFF
D: .; V: TRBV6-5; J: TRBJ2-7; size: .; length: 12; DNA: TGTGCCAGCAGCGAAGTAAGGACGGAGCAGTACTTC; CDR3: CASSEVRTEQYF
D: .; V: TRBV6-1; J: TRBJ2-7; size: .; length: 14; DNA: TGTGCCAGTCCCCCCGGGGTAGTTTCATCCGAGCAGTACTTC; CDR3: CASPPGVVSSEQYF
D: .; V: TRBV3-1; J: TRBJ2-1; size: few; length: 14; DNA: TGTGCCAGCAGCCAAGAGAGGGGACACAATGAGCAGTTCTTC; CDR3: CASSQERGHNEQFF
D: .; V: TRBV2; J: TRBJ2-5; size: few; length: 16; DNA: TGTGCCTATACTCCCTCGTCAGGACCGTACCAAGAGACCCAGTACTTC; CDR3: CAYTPSSGPYQETQYF
D: .; V: TRBV20-1; J: TRBJ2-7; size: few; length: 15; DNA: TGCAGTGCTAGAGATATCCAACAGGAACCCTACGAGCAGTACTTC; CDR3: CSARDIQQEPYEQYF
D: .; V: TRBV6-5; J: TRBJ2-2; size: many; length: 14; DNA: TGTGCCAGCAGTTCCCAGGGGAACACCGGGGAGCTGTTTTTT; CDR3: CASSSQGNTGELFF
D: TRBD1; V: TRBV29-1; J: TRBJ2-2; size: many; length: 15; DNA: TGCAGCGTTGCCGGGTCAGGGGGCCTCACCGGGGAGCTGTTTTTT; CDR3: CSVAGSGGLTGELFF
D: TRBD1; V: TRBV13; J: TRBJ2-1; size: .; length: 17; DNA: TGTGCCAGCAGCTTAGTAGTCCAAGACAGGGACCCCAATGAGCAGTTCTTC; CDR3: CASSLVVQDRDPNEQFF
D: TRBD2; V: TRBV3-1; J: TRBJ2-7; size: many; length: 14; DNA: TGTGCCAGCAGCCAAGAGGGACTAGCCTACGAGCAGTACTTC; CDR3: CASSQEGLAYEQYF
D: .; V: TRBV5-8; J: TRBJ2-1; size: many; length: 12; DNA: TGTGCCAGCAGCTTGTGGGCGGTTGAGCAGTTCTTC; CDR3: CASSLWAVEQFF
D: TRBD2; V: TRBV6-1; J: TRBJ2-2; size: .; length: 16; DNA: TGTGCCAGCAGCGAAGGGGGGACTAGCGTCACCGGGGAGCTGTTTTTT; CDR3: CASSEGGTSVTGELFF
D: .; V: TRBV3-1; J: TRBJ2-7; size: few; length: 14; DNA: TGTGCCAGCAGCCAAGAAAGAGTCCGGGGCGAGCAGTACTTC; CDR3: CASSQERVRGEQYF
D: TRBD2; V: TRBV12-5; J: TRBJ2-1; size: few; length: 16; DNA: TGTGCTAGTGGCTATACTTTAGCGGGAACCTACAATGAGCAGTTCTTC; CDR3: CASGYTLAGTYNEQFF
D: .; V: TRBV5-1; J: TRBJ2-7; size: .; length: 15; DNA: TGCGCCAGCAGTCCGGGGCCTGGGGCGACCTACGAGCAGTACTTC; CDR3: CASSPGPGATYEQYF
D: .; V: TRBV7-6; J: TRBJ2-3; size: .; length: 16; DNA: TGTGCCATCTCCAATGATCGCAGAACTAGCACAGATACGCAGTATTTT; CDR3: CAISNDRRTSTDTQYF
D: TRBD1; V: TRBV7-3; J: TRBJ2-3; size: many; length: 14; DNA: TGTGCCAGCAGCTCGACAGGGAGCACAGATACGCAGTATTTT; CDR3: CASSSTGSTDTQYF
D: .; V: TRBV21-1; J: TRBJ2-3; size: many; length: 15; DNA: TGTGCCAGCATTACTAGCGGGGGTACCACAGATACGCAGTATTTT; CDR3: CASITSGGTTDTQYF
D: .; V: TRBV29-1; J: TRBJ2-7; size: few; length: 13; DNA: TGCAGCGTGTTGACAGGGAGGGCCTACGAGCAGTACTTC; CDR3: CSVLTGRAYEQYF
D: TRBD2; V: TRBV15; J: TRBJ2-1; size: .; length: 18; DNA: TGTGCCACCAGCAGACTTCTAGCGGGAGGGAGCTCCTACAATGAGCAGTTCTTC; CDR3: CATSRLLAGGSSYNEQFF
D: TRBD1; V: TRBV6-1; J: TRBJ2-7; size: .; length: 14; DNA: TGTGCCAGCAGTAAAAGGGGACAGGGAGACGAGCAGTACTTC; CDR3: CASSKRGQGDEQYF
D: .; V: TRBV4-3; J: TRBJ2-1; size: .; length: 12; DNA: TGCGCCAGCAGCCAATCGCAAAATGAGCAGTTCTTC; CDR3: CASSQSQNEQFF
D: .; V: TRBV7-9; J: TRBJ2-1; size: few; length: 14; DNA: TGTGCCAGCAGCTTAGGGGGGGTGAGCGATGAGCAGTTCTTC; CDR3: CASSLGGVSDEQFF
D: .; V: TRBV5-1; J: TRBJ1-1; size: few; length: 14; DNA: TGCGCCAGCAGGGAACTCCCGGTAGCCACTGAAGCTTTCTTT; CDR3: CASRELPVATEAFF
D: TRBD1; V: TRBV3-1; J: TRBJ2-7; size: many; length: 14; DNA: TGTGCCAGCAGCCCACCGGGACAGGGGGCCGAGCAGTACTTC; CDR3: CASSPPGQGAEQYF
D: TRBD2; V: TRBV4-1; J: TRBJ2-1; size: .; length: 16; DNA: TGCGCCAGCAGCCAAGAAACTTTAGCGGGGGGGCTGTTGAAGTTCTTC; CDR3: CASSQETLAGGLLKFF
D: .; V: TRBV12-3/TRBV12-4; J: TRBJ2-3; size: many; length: 12; DNA: TGTGCCAGCAGTTTTGTCTGGGATACGCAGTATTTT; CDR3: CASSFVWDTQYF
D: .; V: TRBV11-2; J: TRBJ2-1; size: few; length: 15; DNA: TGTGCCAGCAGCTCGACACGGAGCTCCTACAATGAGCAGTTCTTC; CDR3: CASSSTRSSYNEQFF
D: .; V: TRBV7-9; J: TRBJ1-2; size: many; length: 15; DNA: TGTGCCAGCAGCTTAGCGTCCGACAGCGTCTATGGCTACACCTTC; CDR3: CASSLASDSVYGYTF
D: TRBD2; V: TRBV6-2/TRBV6-3; J: TRBJ2-1; size: few; length: 13; DNA: TGTGCCAGCAGGGGACTAGCGGACAATGAGCAGTTCTTC; CDR3: CASRGLADNEQFF
D: TRBD1; V: TRBV7-9; J: TRBJ2-7; size: .; length: 16; DNA: TGTGCCAGCAGCCCCGAGGGACAGGGGGCACTCTACGAGCAGTACTTC; CDR3: CASSPEGQGALYEQYF
D: TRBD1; V: TRBV29-1; J: TRBJ2-7; size: few; length: 13; DNA: TGCAGCGTGGGGGGACAGGGGCCCTACGAGCAGTACTTC; CDR3: CSVGGQGPYEQYF
D: TRBD2; V: TRBV5-5; J: TRBJ2-7; size: .; length: 18; DNA: TGTGCCAGCAGCTTAACTTTTAGCGGGAGAGGGCTCTCCTACGAGCAGTACTTC; CDR3: CASSLTFSGRGLSYEQYF
D: TRBD1; V: TRBV6-1; J: TRBJ1-4; size: few; length: 13; DNA: TGTGCCAGCAGTGAGCAGGGGGGTGAAAAACTGTTTTTT; CDR3: CASSEQGGEKLFF
D: .; V: TRBV7-2; J: TRBJ2-7; size: few; length: 14; DNA: TGTGCCAGCAGCTTTCTTTATGGAACCTACGAGCAGTACTTC; CDR3: CASSFLYGTYEQYF
D: TRBD2; V: TRBV6-1; J: TRBJ2-1; size: .; length: 14; DNA: TGTGCCAGCGTCGTAGCGGGGGGGTACAATGAGCAGTTCTTC; CDR3: CASVVAGGYNEQFF
D: TRBD1; V: TRBV29-1; J: TRBJ2-1; size: .; length: 13; DNA: TGCAGCGTTGGCGCGACAGGGTACAATGAGCAGTTCTTC; CDR3: CSVGATGYNEQFF
D: TRBD2; V: TRBV19; J: TRBJ2-7; size: few; length: 13; DNA: TGTGCCAGTTCTCGATCGGGAGGTAATGAGCAGTACTTC; CDR3: CASSRSGGNEQYF
D: TRBD2; V: TRBV7-9; J: TRBJ2-5; size: few; length: 15; DNA: TGTGCCAGCAGCTCAGCCCCTCTAGCGGGAGAGACCCAGTACTTC; CDR3: CASSSAPLAGETQYF
D: TRBD1; V: TRBV6-5; J: TRBJ1-4; size: .; length: 15; DNA: TGTGCCAGCAGTTATCGACAGGGGGTTAATGAAAAACTGTTTTTT; CDR3: CASSYRQGVNEKLFF
D: .; V: TRBV6-5; J: TRBJ2-5; size: few; length: 14; DNA: TGTGCCAGCAGTTATGGGGGGCGGCAAGAGACCCAGTACTTC; CDR3: CASSYGGRQETQYF
D: .; V: TRBV27; J: TRBJ1-6; size: .; length: 14; DNA: TGTGCCAGCACTGGGACTGGTTATAATTCACCCCTCCACTTT; CDR3: CASTGTGYNSPLHF
D: TRBD2; V: TRBV19; J: TRBJ2-1; size: .; length: 14; DNA: TGTGCCAGTAGTATAACTAGCGGGGACAATGAGCAGTTCTTC; CDR3: CASSITSGDNEQFF
D: .; V: TRBV7-6; J: TRBJ2-1; size: few; length: 16; DNA: TGTGCCAGCAGCTCGAAGAGGCGGGGCCTAAACAATGAGCAGTTCTTC; CDR3: CASSSKRRGLNNEQFF
D: .; V: TRBV11-2; J: TRBJ2-3; size: few; length: 14; DNA: TGTGCCAGCCGCTCGGGACGGACGGAAGATACGCAGTATTTT; CDR3: CASRSGRTEDTQYF
D: TRBD2; V: TRBV20-1; J: TRBJ2-5; size: few; length: 13; DNA: TGCAGTGCTAAAACGGGGGGGCCAGAGACCCAGTACTTC; CDR3: CSAKTGGPETQYF
D: TRBD2; V: TRBV4-3; J: TRBJ2-7; size: .; length: 15; DNA: TGCGCCAGCAGCCAGGCTACTAGCGGGAGTGACGAGCAGTACTTC; CDR3: CASSQATSGSDEQYF